This record covers a single TCR beta chain. Its specificity is unknown. CDR1 is MNHEY, CDR2 SMNVEV, per germline (reference sequence). CDR3 length: 17 residues. V lost 0 bases, J lost 1 base, and 13 bases lay in between. The data originate from a study of identical twins. Study-level points and caveats: Researchers reported excess low generation probability among twin-shared out-of-frame alpha sequences.

TCRdb used MiXCR to reprocess the 5' RACE reads, holding one entry per CDR3 protein. Among about 810,000 distinct CDR3 sequences listed, 9% to 15% were seen once. The sample was also reused in another study, on yellow fever vaccine responses in identical twins.

The specimen was PBMCs. The sequence derives from a woman in her late teens or twenties in good health. The chain links TRBV27 to TRBJ2-4; maybe TRBD2 (5 bases). The CDR3 here is CASSLSSGAGAKNIQYF. CDR3 DNA: TGTGCCAGCAGTTTATCGAGCGGTGCCGGGGCCAAAAACATTCAGTACTTC.